The next 25 T cell receptor beta chains were all read from a single sample in a study of T cell repertoires in cytomegalovirus infection. A single record per CDR3 protein comes from TCRdb applying MiXCR to the reads. Of about 150,000 distinct CDR3 sequences in the sample, around a quarter were seen once. The sequencing input was PBMCs. All receptors come from a human donor in good health (CMV status not recorded). Some clones in this sample may be carry-over from other donors' samples.

This clonotype occurred many times. The rearrangement uses TRBV6-5 and TRBJ1-2, with D possibly matching TRBD1 (5 bases). V lost 4 bases and J lost 8, with 8 bases in between. The CDR3 extends over 11 amino acids. Germline V CDR1 and CDR2: MNHEY, SVGAGI. The CDR3 sequence: CASSWGRGYTF. The CDR3 bases are TGTGCCAGCAGTTGGGGACGCGGCTACACCTTC.

The chain joins TRBV14 to TRBJ1-1, with TRBD1 identical over 7 bases. Germline V gives CDR1 SGHDN, CDR2 FVKESK. The CDR3 runs 15 residues. V was clipped by 6 bases and J by 3 bases; unmatched bases: 10. CDR3 residues: CASSLRQGRDTEAFF. DNA of the CDR3: TGTGCCAGCAGTCTTCGACAGGGAAGGGACACTGAAGCTTTCTTT. Variable domain in full (rest from reference TRBV14 and TRBJ1-1): EAGVTQFPSHSVIEKGQTVTLRCDPISGHDNLYWYRRVMGKEIKFLLHFVKESKQDESGMPNNRFLAERTGGTYSTLKVQPAELEDSGVYFCASSLRQGRDTEAFFGQGTRLTVV.

V usage is TRBV28 and J usage is TRBJ2-4; perhaps TRBD2 as D (6 bases). V gave up 2 bases and J gave up 3 bases, with 8 bases separating them. CDR3 length: 14 residues. Germline V gene lookup returns CDR1 MDHEN and CDR2 SYDVKM. The CDR3 loop is CASSLLANKNIQYF. The DNA of the CDR3 is TGTGCCAGCAGTTTACTAGCGAACAAAAACATTCAGTACTTC.

The chain links TRBV29-1 to TRBJ1-2; 10 bases match TRBD1. The V and J ends lost 0 bases and 5 bases, in that order; junction bases with no gene match: 9. The CDR3 has 16 residues. Germline V gene data show CDR1 as SQVTM and CDR2 as ANQGSEA. The CDR3 protein is CSVEDPRQGAVYGYTF. The CDR3 nucleotides are TGCAGCGTTGAAGATCCGAGACAGGGGGCTGTATATGGCTACACCTTC.

The rearrangement uses TRBV24-1 and TRBJ2-1, with D uncertain. Germline V gene lookup returns CDR1 KGHDR and CDR2 SFDVKD. The CDR3 is 13 residues long. The ends were cut back, 5 bases at V and 5 bases at J, with 9 bases in the middle. The CDR3 is CATSVGSHNEQFF. CDR3 sequence (DNA): TGTGCCACCAGTGTGGGATCCCACAATGAGCAGTTCTTC.

The genes are TRBV7-3 and TRBJ2-2; 8 bases map to TRBD1. The CDR3 runs to 13 residues. The germline V gene has CDR1 SGHTA and CDR2 FQGTGA. V gave up 5 bases and J gave up 8 bases; unmatched junction bases: 4. DNA for the CDR3: TGTGCCAGCAGCGTGACAGGGGCGGGGGAGCTGTTTTTT. It yields the protein CASSVTGAGELFF.

This clonotype was found a few times. This chain uses TRBV6-1 with TRBJ2-6; 9 bases align to TRBD1. The CDR3 has 17 residues. Germline V lookup: CDR1 MNHNS, CDR2 SASEGT. The V and J ends lost 6 bases and 3 bases, in that order; junction bases with no gene match: 9. The CDR3 sequence: CASRPGTGRDGANVLTF. In DNA form, the CDR3 reads TGTGCCAGCAGGCCCGGGACAGGGCGAGATGGGGCCAACGTCCTGACTTTC.

The V and J genes are TRBV24-1 and TRBJ2-1; D remains ambiguous. Germline values: CDR1 KGHDR, CDR2 SFDVKD. Trimming removed 4 bases from V and 0 bases from J, with 18 bases in between. This CDR3 has 18 amino acids. The CDR3 is CATSDRLSAGSSYNEQFF. The CDR3 region has the DNA TGTGCCACCAGTGACCGCCTATCCGCAGGTAGCTCCTACAATGAGCAGTTCTTC.

Ten or more counts support this clonotype. This chain uses TRBV7-2 with TRBJ2-7; D is unresolved. Looked up from germline, CDR1 is SGHTA and CDR2 is FQGNSA. The ends were cut back, 2 bases at V and 2 bases at J, with 4 bases in the middle. This CDR3 is built from 12 residues. DNA for the CDR3: TGTGCCAGCAGCTTAAACCCCTACGAGCAGTACTTC. Its protein is CASSLNPYEQYF.

This clonotype was seen at least ten times. The chain has TRBV7-2 and TRBJ2-7; 11 bases fit TRBD2. This CDR3 is built from 15 residues. Germline V CDR1 and CDR2: SGHTA, FQGNSA. V trimming: 3 bases; J trimming: 3 bases; junction bases outside the gene matches: 4. CDR3 coding DNA: TGTGCCAGCAGCTTCTCCGGGACTAGCGGCTACGAGCAGTACTTC. Translating gives CASSFSGTSGYEQYF. Drawing the rest from reference TRBV7-2 and TRBJ2-7, the complete variable domain is GAGVSQSPSNKVTEKGKDVELRCDPISGHTALYWYRQSLGQGLEFLIYFQGNSAPDKSGLPSDRFSAERTGGSVSTLTIQRTQQEDSAVYLCASSFSGTSGYEQYFGPGTRLTVT.

This clonotype was found many times. The chain recombines TRBV7-2 with TRBJ1-5, with a possible D match to TRBD1 (6 bases). In germline, CDR1 is SGHTA, CDR2 FQGNSA. V shed 5 bases and J shed 7 bases, with 12 bases lying between them. CDR3 length: 13 amino acids. The CDR3 DNA sequence: TGTGCCAGCAGCAGACCAGGGGCCCAGCCCCAGCATTTT. Residues: CASSRPGAQPQHF.

This chain links TRBV28 with TRBJ1-4; 8 positions match TRBD1. There are 14 residues in the CDR3. CDR1 and CDR2 (germline): MDHEN, SYDVKM. V was clipped by 5 bases and J by 8 bases; unmatched bases: 7. The CDR3 protein is CASSTRGLLEKLFF. CDR3 nucleotides: TGTGCCAGCAGTACCAGGGGGCTATTGGAAAAACTGTTTTTT.

This clonotype was seen more than once but under ten times. The chain uses TRBV12-3 or TRBV12-4 and TRBJ1-3, with D possibly being TRBD1 (6 bases). Trimming removed 6 bases from V and 4 bases from J, with 16 bases in between. There are 15 residues in the CDR3. As DNA, the CDR3 is TGTGCCAGCAGACAACAGGGTCATCCCGGAAACACCATATATTTT. It is translated as CASRQQGHPGNTIYF.

V usage is TRBV20-1 and J usage is TRBJ2-4; 7 positions match TRBD1. Germline lookup yields CDR1 DFQATT and CDR2 SNEGSKA (reference sequence). J gave up 2 bases and V 5 bases, and 12 bases lay outside the gene matches. The CDR3 is 16 amino acids. The CDR3 DNA is TGCAGTGCTTCGTATGACAGGGTAGGGCCCAAAAACATTCAGTACTTC. Amino acids: CSASYDRVGPKNIQYF.

The J gene is TRBJ2-7, the V gene TRBV24-1; 10 bases are a match to TRBD2. V shed 5 bases and J 2 bases; nucleotides not matched to a gene: 11. The germline CDR1 and CDR2 sequences are KGHDR and SFDVKD. CDR3 length: 17 residues. In DNA form, the CDR3 reads TGTGCCACCAGTGGGCCCTCTAGCGGGGGTTCCCCCTACGAGCAGTACTTC. It codes for CATSGPSSGGSPYEQYF.

In its sample, this clonotype was seen a few times. The chain uses TRBV2 and TRBJ2-3; D may be TRBD1 or TRBD2 (6 bases each). V was clipped by 8 bases and J by 4 bases, with 19 bases between them. This CDR3 spans 15 amino acids. Germline values: CDR1 SNHLY, CDR2 FYNNEI. For the CDR3, the DNA is TGTGCCAGCGCCGAAGGGGGGATTAGCGCAGATACGCAGTATTTT. Its protein product is CASAEGGISADTQYF.

This clonotype occurred many times. This chain links TRBV7-8 with TRBJ2-1; a possible D gene is TRBD1 (7 bases). Germline-derived CDR1 and CDR2 are SGHVS and FQNEAQ. V lost 5 bases and J 2 bases, leaving 16 bases between the germline ends. The CDR3 runs to 16 residues. The CDR3 loop reads CASSPRRDRAYNEQFF. In DNA, the CDR3 is TGTGCCAGCAGCCCCCGGCGGGACAGAGCCTACAATGAGCAGTTCTTC.

A few counts support this clonotype. The chain joins TRBV20-1 to TRBJ1-1, with D tentatively TRBD1 (5 bases). The length of the CDR3 is 17 residues. The V and J ends lost 7 bases and 0 bases respectively, with 24 bases between them. Germline V gene lookup returns CDR1 DFQATT and CDR2 SNEGSKA (reference sequence). The CDR3 loop reads CSVLPGFRGKMNTEAFF. DNA for the CDR3: TGCAGTGTCCTCCCGGGGTTCCGGGGGAAGATGAACACTGAAGCTTTCTTT.

This clonotype was found a few times. This chain connects TRBV7-6 to TRBJ2-7; D ambiguous. Germline-derived CDR1 and CDR2 are SGHVS and FNYEAQ. V lost 3 bases, J lost 6 bases, and 12 bases lay in between. This CDR3 region has 13 residues. The CDR3 DNA is TGTGCCAGCAGCTTGCGAGGAACGGGCGAGCAGTACTTC. The encoded protein is CASSLRGTGEQYF.

This clonotype was detected only a few times. The chain has TRBV5-1 and TRBJ2-1; D might be TRBD2 (6 bases). Trimming removed 1 base at V and 0 bases at J, with 14 bases between. This CDR3 comprises 17 residues. Germline CDR1 reads SGHRS; CDR2 reads YFSETQ. In nucleotides, the CDR3 is TGCGCCAGCAGCTTGCGTTCGGGGAGGAGCTCCTACAATGAGCAGTTCTTC. Its translation is CASSLRSGRSSYNEQFF.

This clonotype has ten or more counts. The rearrangement joins TRBV7-9 to TRBJ2-1; 7 bases map to TRBD1. The V and J ends lost 1 base and 4 bases, in that order; junction bases with no gene match: 4. The CDR3 sequence is 15 residues long. Germline V lookup: CDR1 SEHNR, CDR2 FQNEAQ (reference sequence). The DNA for the CDR3 is TGTGCCAGCAGCTTAGAGGGGGCCCTATACAATGAGCAGTTCTTC. It yields the protein CASSLEGALYNEQFF. The full variable domain, completed using reference TRBV7-9 and TRBJ2-1, is DTGVSQNPRHKITKRGQNVTFRCDPISEHNRLYWYRQTLGQGPEFLTYFQNEAQLEKSRLLSDRFSAERPKGSFSTLEIQRTEQGDSAMYLCASSLEGALYNEQFFGPGTRLTVL.

The V and J genes are TRBV30 and TRBJ2-7; 10 nucleotides match TRBD1. V shed 8 bases, J shed 7 bases, and the junction held 14 bases outside the gene matches. CDR3 length: 14 amino acids. Germline V gene lookup returns CDR1 GTSNPN and CDR2 SVGIG (reference sequence). The CDR3 loop is CARNPGTGDFEQYF. The CDR3 nucleotides are TGTGCCCGGAATCCCGGGACAGGGGATTTTGAGCAGTACTTC.

This clonotype was seen a single time. In DNA, the CDR3 is TGTGCCAGCAGTTACGGGGGGCCGAACACCGGGGAGCTGTTTTTT. It translates to CASSYGGPNTGELFF. The chain has TRBV6-2 or TRBV6-3 and TRBJ2-2; either TRBD1 or TRBD2 may fit D (6 bases each). Trimming left V 2 bases short and J 0 bases short, with 7 bases between. The length of the CDR3 is 15 residues. The germline V gene encodes CDR1 MNHEY and CDR2 SVGEGT.

The rearrangement uses TRBV19 and TRBJ2-5, with 12 positions matching TRBD2. The CDR3 is 15 residues long. The V and J ends lost 6 bases and 5 bases, in that order; junction bases with no gene match: 7. Germline CDR1 is LNHDA and CDR2 is SQIVND (reference sequence). The CDR3 is CASSPWTSGVETQYF. The CDR3, as DNA: TGTGCCAGTAGCCCTTGGACTAGCGGGGTTGAGACCCAGTACTTC.

This sequence joins TRBV3-1 and TRBJ2-1; perhaps TRBD2 as D (5 bases). The CDR3 length is 15 residues. V lost 2 bases and J lost 0, with 8 bases in between. The germline CDR1 and CDR2 sequences are LGHDT and YNNKEL (reference sequence). The CDR3 DNA follows: TGTGCCAGCAGCCAACCTAGCATCTCCTACAATGAGCAGTTCTTC. Translation gives CASSQPSISYNEQFF.